What follows is one T cell receptor beta chain and its context. Its antigen remains unknown. TCRdb's copy holds only in-frame clones and misses some; the assay was immunoSEQ multiplex PCR. The data show around 1.9 million clones, just over 90% seen once. CD45RO negativity and positive selection for CCR7 defined naive CD8 cells, a population that excluded terminally differentiated effector memory CD45RA+ cells. The CDR3 length is 16 residues. After removal of 4 bases from V and 4 bases from J, the junction contained 10 bases not matched to a gene. Germline values: CDR1 MGHRA, CDR2 YSYEKL. These data come from a study of shared clonotypes between healthy human individuals. Study results and caveats: Non-shared clonotypes showed lower generation probabilities than clonotypes common to all four donors.

The chain links TRBV4-1 to TRBJ2-1; 7 nucleotides align to TRBD2. This receptor was obtained from a man aged 18 to 30 in good health. Some clones in this sample may be carry-over from other donors' samples. The sequenced material came from naive CD8+ T cells from PBMCs. The CDR3 coding sequence is TGCGCCAGCAGCCTAGATCATGGGCGGGAGTACAATGAGCAGTTCTTC. It encodes CASSLDHGREYNEQFF.